Only a few counts were recorded for the clone carrying this T cell receptor (beta chain). As yet, its antigen is unknown. The source of the sample is a study of beta chain features in type 1 diabetes. Whole-study results and caveats: An over-representation of cells with high TCR expression could result from cDNA sequencing. Among patients with Type 1 diabetes, TCRB CDR3s were moderately but significantly shorter in every one of the four CD4+ subsets.

Expressed TCRB transcripts got sequenced, as all isolated RNA was reverse transcribed. Data came from immunoSEQ multiplex PCR; TCRdb stores just in-frame clones and leaves some out. Of around 650,000 clones in the sample, around an eighth were seen once. Germline values: CDR1 SQVTM, CDR2 ANQGSEA. V was trimmed by 7 bases and J by 2 bases, leaving 16 bases between them. CDR3 length: 14 residues. The chain employs TRBV29-1 and TRBJ2-3; D is perhaps TRBD2 (7 bases). The source of this sequence is a man aged 25 to 45 with type 1 diabetes. The sample was naive CD4+ T cells from blood. CDR3: CSASMGGATDTQYF. The CDR3 coding sequence is TGCAGCGCGAGTATGGGGGGGGCCACAGATACGCAGTATTTT.